This is a list of T cell receptor beta chains from one sample in a study of shared clonotypes between healthy human individuals. The repertoire was sequenced with immunoSEQ multiplex PCR; TCRdb's copy has only in-frame clones and lacks some. The sample records roughly 2 million clones, 85% to 95% being singletons. Specimen: naive CD4+ T cells sorted from blood. The receptors stem from a man aged 18 to 29 in good health. Both conserved end residues are part of each CDR3. Each record gives: V gene, D gene, J gene, CDR3 protein, CDR3 DNA. The D gene is left open where the match is weak.

V gene: TRBV7-9; D gene: .; J gene: TRBJ2-5; CDR3 protein: CASSLLEYQETQYF; CDR3 DNA: TGTGCCAGCAGCTTACTAGAGTACCAAGAGACCCAGTACTTC
V gene: TRBV10-3; D gene: .; J gene: TRBJ2-5; CDR3 protein: CAISRIGEETQYF; CDR3 DNA: TGTGCCATCAGCAGAATAGGGGAAGAGACCCAGTACTTC
V gene: TRBV4-1; D gene: .; J gene: TRBJ1-1; CDR3 protein: CASSRLEQLETEAFF; CDR3 DNA: TGCGCCAGCAGCCGCTTGGAACAGCTTGAGACTGAAGCTTTCTTT
V gene: TRBV5-4; D gene: .; J gene: TRBJ1-3; CDR3 protein: CASSLGGSGNTIYF; CDR3 DNA: TGTGCCAGCAGCTTGGGCGGCTCTGGAAACACCATATATTTT
V gene: TRBV1; D gene: .; J gene: TRBJ2-1; CDR3 protein: CTSSQMGTSGELSYNEQFF; CDR3 DNA: TGCACCAGCAGCCAAATGGGGACTAGCGGGGAACTCTCCTACAATGAGCAGTTCTTC
V gene: TRBV6-6; D gene: .; J gene: TRBJ2-5; CDR3 protein: CASSYLGFGAAGTQYF; CDR3 DNA: TGTGCCAGCAGTTACTTGGGTTTCGGGGCCGCGGGGACCCAGTACTTC
V gene: TRBV5-1; D gene: TRBD2; J gene: TRBJ2-5; CDR3 protein: CASSTTSGGAPQETQYF; CDR3 DNA: TGCGCCAGCAGCACAACTAGCGGGGGGGCCCCCCAAGAGACCCAGTACTTC
V gene: TRBV5-1; D gene: .; J gene: TRBJ2-2; CDR3 protein: CASSPGSSEVGGELFF; CDR3 DNA: TGCGCCAGCAGCCCCGGATCCTCGGAGGTCGGCGGGGAGCTGTTTTTT
V gene: TRBV5-1; D gene: .; J gene: TRBJ1-4; CDR3 protein: CASSLGPWGGNEKLFF; CDR3 DNA: TGCGCCAGCAGCTTGGGGCCCTGGGGGGGTAATGAAAAACTGTTTTTT
V gene: TRBV5-6; D gene: .; J gene: TRBJ1-4; CDR3 protein: CASSLWVLANEKLFF; CDR3 DNA: TGTGCCAGCAGCTTGTGGGTTTTGGCTAATGAAAAACTGTTTTTT
V gene: TRBV18; D gene: .; J gene: TRBJ1-5; CDR3 protein: CASSSVGTNQPQHF; CDR3 DNA: TGTGCCAGCTCAAGTGTAGGGACCAATCAGCCCCAGCATTTT
V gene: TRBV4-2; D gene: TRBD1; J gene: TRBJ1-2; CDR3 protein: CASSLQGVQDGYTF; CDR3 DNA: TGTGCCAGCAGCCTGCAGGGGGTCCAGGATGGCTACACCTTC
V gene: TRBV4-1; D gene: .; J gene: TRBJ2-2; CDR3 protein: CASSQALERRESTGELFF; CDR3 DNA: TGCGCCAGCAGCCAAGCTCTAGAACGGCGGGAAAGCACCGGGGAGCTGTTTTTT
V gene: TRBV27; D gene: .; J gene: TRBJ2-5; CDR3 protein: CASSFEPRMGTETQYF; CDR3 DNA: TGTGCCAGCAGTTTTGAACCCCGGATGGGTACCGAGACCCAGTACTTC
V gene: TRBV6-5; D gene: .; J gene: TRBJ1-1; CDR3 protein: CASSYMAANMNTEAFF; CDR3 DNA: TGTGCCAGCAGTTACATGGCAGCAAATATGAACACTGAAGCTTTCTTT
V gene: TRBV28; D gene: TRBD2; J gene: TRBJ2-1; CDR3 protein: CASSLTSGGRNEQFF; CDR3 DNA: TGTGCCAGCAGCCTCACTAGCGGGGGGCGGAATGAGCAGTTCTTC